Presented here are 28 T cell receptor beta chains from one specimen sequenced in a study of T cells in localized non-small cell lung cancer. Data came from immunoSEQ multiplex PCR; TCRdb stores just in-frame clones and leaves some out. The profile shows over 9,000 clones, about 85% of them singletons. Source: peripheral blood, taken before any cancer treatment. Receptors were obtained from a male donor aged 60 or over with stage III lung adenocarcinoma.

The chain uses TRBV7-2 and TRBJ1-1, with 8 bases aligning to TRBD1. The CDR3 spans 16 residues. Germline CDR1 and CDR2: SGHTA and FQGNSA. V dropped 1 base and J dropped 0; count of bases not matched to a gene: 4. CDR3 nucleotide sequence: TGTGCCAGCAGCTTAGTCAGGGGGCGGATGAACACTGAAGCTTTCTTT. Protein product: CASSLVRGRMNTEAFF.

The V and J genes are TRBV10-3 and TRBJ2-7; D is unresolved. Germline assignment: CDR1 ENHRY and CDR2 SYGVKD. V lost 4 bases to trimming and J lost 3 bases, with 4 bases between them. The CDR3 is 11 residues long. DNA for the CDR3: TGTGCCATCAGTGCGAGCTACGAGCAGTACTTC. Amino acid sequence: CAISASYEQYF.

In its sample, this clone was seen a few times. The chain joins TRBV7-9 to TRBJ1-6; weak D call: TRBD1 (6 bases). CDR3 length equals 15 residues. Per the germline V gene, CDR1 is SEHNR and CDR2 is FQNEAQ (reference sequence). Trimming removed 5 bases from V and 5 bases from J, with 13 bases in between. CDR3 DNA sequence: TGTGCCAGCAGCGCACAGGGTGGGAATAATTCACCCCTCCACTTT. Translating it yields CASSAQGGNNSPLHF.

The chain uses TRBV25-1 and TRBJ2-7; D perhaps matches TRBD2 (6 bases). The germline V gene encodes CDR1 MGHDK and CDR2 SYGVNS. With 5 bases removed from V and 3 bases from J, the gap between germline ends came to 17 bases. The CDR3 covers 15 residues. CDR3 protein: CASSTAMRGVYEQYF. The CDR3 DNA sequence: TGTGCCAGCAGTACAGCTATGCGGGGAGTCTACGAGCAGTACTTC.

This CDR3 is CASSPRINEKLFF. As DNA, the CDR3 is TGTGCCAGCAGTCCCAGGATTAATGAAAAACTGTTTTTT. The chain recombines TRBV2 with TRBJ1-4; D unclear. CDR3 length equals 13 residues. Germline V CDR1 and CDR2: SNHLY, FYNNEI. V lost 5 bases and J lost 4, with 8 bases in between.

The rearrangement joins TRBV7-9 to TRBJ2-5; TRBD2 agrees at 7 bases. V shed 4 bases, J shed 5 bases, and the junction held 7 bases outside the gene matches. There are 14 residues in the CDR3. Germline V gene data show CDR1 as SEHNR and CDR2 as FQNEAQ (reference sequence). CDR3 protein: CASSSLADGETQYF. Here the CDR3 DNA reads TGTGCCAGCAGCTCTCTAGCGGACGGGGAGACCCAGTACTTC.

This clone appeared a few times. This chain links TRBV6-1 with TRBJ1-5, with D possibly TRBD1 on 5 matching bases. CDR1 MNHNS and CDR2 SASEGT come from the germline V gene. V dropped 3 bases and J dropped 0 bases, with 9 bases sitting between them. The CDR3 extends over 15 amino acids. CDR3 bases: TGTGCCAGCAGTGATCGGGGGTATAGCAATCAGCCCCAGCATTTT. It translates to CASSDRGYSNQPQHF.

This chain links TRBV4-3 with TRBJ2-7; TRBD1 or TRBD2 may be the D gene (5 bases each). CDR3 size: 15 residues. V lost 0 bases and J lost 4, with 13 bases in between. Germline V CDR1 and CDR2: LGHNA, YSLEER. The CDR3 DNA reads as TGCGCCAGCAGCCAAGATTGGCAGGGACCGTACGAGCAGTACTTC. Translated, it gives CASSQDWQGPYEQYF.

The CDR3 sequence: CASTISTNTEAFF. The CDR3 DNA reads as TGTGCCAGCACAATTTCGACGAACACTGAAGCTTTCTTT. The genes are TRBV7-9 and TRBJ1-1; the D is unclear. In germline, CDR1 is SEHNR, CDR2 FQNEAQ (reference sequence). The V gene lost 7 bases and the J gene lost 1 base, with 10 bases spanning the gap. The CDR3 has 13 residues. Filled out from reference TRBV7-9 and TRBJ1-1, the complete variable domain reads DTGVSQNPRHKITKRGQNVTFRCDPISEHNRLYWYRQTLGQGPEFLTYFQNEAQLEKSRLLSDRFSAERPKGSFSTLEIQRTEQGDSAMYLCASTISTNTEAFFGQGTRLTVV.

J is TRBJ1-2 and V is TRBV9; no clear D gene. Trimming took 5 bases from V and 6 from J, leaving 17 bases between them. Germline V lookup: CDR1 SGDLS, CDR2 YYNGEE. The CDR3 consists of 14 residues. CDR3: CASRFGIAGHGYTF. The CDR3 nucleotides are TGTGCCAGCAGATTCGGAATCGCCGGACATGGCTACACCTTC.

The V gene is TRBV11-2, the J gene TRBJ2-7; D is unclear. V was shortened by 5 bases and J by 2 bases, with 16 bases between the two germline ends. The V gene's germline CDR1 is SGHAT and CDR2 FQNNGV. There are 15 residues in the CDR3. The CDR3 here is CASSPSPTIAYEQYF. The CDR3 DNA is TGTGCCAGCAGCCCCTCCCCGACAATCGCCTACGAGCAGTACTTC.

This rearrangement joins TRBV7-6 to TRBJ2-7; D is undetermined. This CDR3 comprises 13 residues. V shed 0 bases and J shed 6 bases, with 9 bases lying between them. The germline CDR1 and CDR2 sequences are SGHVS and FNYEAQ. In DNA, the CDR3 is TGTGCCAGCAGCTTAGCGGATTGGTCCGAGCAGTACTTC. It specifies CASSLADWSEQYF.

The sample holds a few counts of this clone. The chain recombines TRBV11-2 with TRBJ1-2; D remains unclear. Looked up from germline, CDR1 is SGHAT and CDR2 is FQNNGV. Trimming pared 1 base from V and 0 bases from J, leaving 6 bases between. CDR3 size: 14 residues. CDR3 protein: CASSLGFSNYGYTF. CDR3 nucleotides: TGTGCCAGCAGCTTAGGATTCTCTAACTATGGCTACACCTTC.

This chain uses TRBV14 with TRBJ2-1, with TRBD2 matching 7 bases. Germline CDR1 is SGHDN and CDR2 is FVKESK. The ends lost 4 bases at V and 0 bases at J; junction bases unmatched: 6. This CDR3 has 16 amino acids. Here the CDR3 reads CASSPWDYHSYNEQFF. Written as DNA, the CDR3 is TGTGCCAGCAGCCCGTGGGACTACCACTCCTACAATGAGCAGTTCTTC.

V usage is TRBV29-1 and J usage is TRBJ2-5; D call uncertain. Germline-derived CDR1 and CDR2 are SQVTM and ANQGSEA. Trimming left V 2 bases short and J 5 bases short, with 9 bases between. The CDR3 is made up of 12 amino acids. This chain's CDR3 is CSVEFLGETQYF. Here the CDR3 DNA reads TGCAGCGTTGAATTTTTAGGGGAGACCCAGTACTTC.

The rearrangement links TRBV5-5 to TRBJ2-7; D may correspond to TRBD1 or TRBD2 (5 bases each). The CDR3 has 16 residues. From germline, CDR1 is SGHKS and CDR2 YYEKEE (reference sequence). V dropped 2 bases and J dropped 7 bases, with 22 bases sitting between them. The CDR3 loop reads CASSFLGDGNRWEQYF. The CDR3 DNA reads TGTGCCAGCAGCTTTCTGGGGGACGGGAATCGCTGGGAGCAGTACTTC.

The chain has TRBV7-8 and TRBJ2-7; D perhaps matches TRBD1 (6 bases). Trimming took off 3 bases at V and 5 bases at J, with 17 bases between the two ends. Germline V lookup: CDR1 SGHVS, CDR2 FQNEAQ. The length of the CDR3 is 15 residues. The CDR3 sequence: CASSFRTGHRDEQYF. The DNA of the CDR3 is TGTGCCAGCAGCTTCCGTACGGGTCACAGGGACGAGCAGTACTTC. The full variable domain, with the rest looked up from reference TRBV7-8 and TRBJ2-7, is GAGVSQSPRYKVAKRGQDVALRCDPISGHVSLFWYQQALGQGPEFLTYFQNEAQLDKSGLPSDRFFAERPEGSVSTLKIQRTQQEDSAVYLCASSFRTGHRDEQYFGPGTRLTVT.

Only a few counts were recorded for this clone. The J gene is TRBJ1-3, the V gene TRBV2; 10 positions match TRBD1. CDR3 length: 15 amino acids. V dropped 6 bases and J dropped 4; count of bases not matched to a gene: 6. Germline loops: CDR1 SNHLY, CDR2 FYNNEI. CDR3 nucleotides: TGTGCCAGCAGGGCCGGGACAGGGGTCGGAAACACCATATATTTT. Its translation: CASRAGTGVGNTIYF.

This chain uses TRBV5-4 with TRBJ1-1, with D possibly TRBD1 on 6 matching bases. Germline values: CDR1 SGHNT, CDR2 YYREEE (reference sequence). The CDR3 is made up of 18 amino acids. The V gene lost 3 bases and the J gene lost 1 base, with 22 bases spanning the gap. CDR3 loop: CASSSESGRGRGNTEAFF. Written as DNA, the CDR3 is TGTGCCAGCAGCTCCGAATCTGGACGGGGGCGAGGGAACACTGAAGCTTTCTTT.

This clone was detected only a few times. The chain joins TRBV2 to TRBJ2-2; no clear D. The CDR3 is made up of 15 amino acids. V lost 8 bases, J lost 2 bases, and 15 bases lay in between. Germline lookup yields CDR1 SNHLY and CDR2 FYNNEI. This CDR3 reads CASRGPASNTGELFF. The CDR3 region has the DNA TGTGCCAGCCGTGGCCCTGCAAGTAACACCGGGGAGCTGTTTTTT.

Comment on this clone: One end of the junction varies from germline; a read error may be responsible. The chain recombines TRBV19 with TRBJ1-2; D gene unclear. Germline V gives CDR1 LNHDA, CDR2 SQIVND (reference sequence). The CDR3 loop spans 13 amino acids. The CDR3 loop reads CASRPGPKYGYTF. Here the CDR3 DNA reads TGTGCCAGTAGGCCCGGGCCTAAGTATGGCTACACCTTC.

This rearrangement joins TRBV7-2 to TRBJ2-7; D call uncertain. Germline V gene data show CDR1 as SGHTA and CDR2 as FQGNSA. V was trimmed by 4 bases and J by 3 bases, leaving 4 bases between them. There are 11 residues in the CDR3. In nucleotides, the CDR3 is TGTGCCAGCAGCTCCTTCTACGAGCAGTACTTC. It specifies CASSSFYEQYF.

The CDR3 is CASSLVGGELFF. The CDR3 DNA follows: TGTGCCAGCAGCTTAGTAGGCGGGGAGCTGTTTTTT. The chain carries TRBV7-8 and TRBJ2-2; D call uncertain. CDR3 length: 12 residues. Germline V CDR1 and CDR2: SGHVS, FQNEAQ. Trimming cost V 1 base and J 7 bases, with 4 bases left between them.

V gene TRBV12-5 combines with J gene TRBJ2-5; D may be TRBD1 or TRBD2 (5 bases each). V lost 5 bases, J lost 7 bases, and 11 bases lay in between. The germline V gene encodes CDR1 LGHNT and CDR2 FRNRAP. The CDR3 is made up of 12 amino acids. CDR3 protein: CASGTGTWTQYF. CDR3 in DNA: TGTGCTAGTGGTACCGGGACGTGGACCCAGTACTTC.

V gene TRBV29-1 combines with J gene TRBJ1-1; D unresolved. V was shortened by 2 bases and J by 2 bases, with 9 bases between the two germline ends. CDR3 length equals 13 residues. Looked up from germline, CDR1 is SQVTM and CDR2 is ANQGSEA. Here the CDR3 reads CSVERERNTEAFF. The CDR3 DNA reads as TGCAGCGTTGAAAGGGAGAGAAACACTGAAGCTTTCTTT.

V is TRBV5-6 and J is TRBJ2-7; TRBD2 aligns across 9 bases. Germline CDR1 reads SGHDT; CDR2 reads YYEEEE. The ends lost 3 bases at V and 3 bases at J; junction bases unmatched: 10. The CDR3 totals 16 residues. The DNA for the CDR3 is TGTGCCAGCAGCTCCTTACGAGCGGGAGGCCTCTACGAGCAGTACTTC. It is translated as CASSSLRAGGLYEQYF. Together with reference TRBV5-6 and TRBJ2-7, the CDR3 gives the full variable domain: DAGVTQSPTHLIKTRGQQVTLRCSPKSGHDTVSWYQQALGQGPQFIFQYYEEEERQRGNFPDRFSGHQFPNYSSELNVNALLLGDSALYLCASSSLRAGGLYEQYFGPGTRLTVT.

The rearrangement uses TRBV28 and TRBJ2-1; D call uncertain. Germline V gene data show CDR1 as MDHEN and CDR2 as SYDVKM. The CDR3 length is 15 residues. V was shortened by 6 bases and J by 1 base, with 13 bases between the two germline ends. The CDR3 sequence: CASRTVTKSYNEQFF. The CDR3 coding sequence is TGTGCCAGCAGGACGGTTACGAAATCCTACAATGAGCAGTTCTTC.

This rearrangement joins TRBV7-8 to TRBJ1-1; perhaps TRBD1 as D (5 bases). The V end was cut by 4 bases, the J end by 0 bases, with 18 bases between. Looked up from germline, CDR1 is SGHVS and CDR2 is FQNEAQ. The CDR3 is 17 residues long. The CDR3 loop reads CASSSSPGMRLNTEAFF. CDR3 in DNA: TGTGCCAGCAGCTCTTCACCAGGGATGAGGCTGAACACTGAAGCTTTCTTT.